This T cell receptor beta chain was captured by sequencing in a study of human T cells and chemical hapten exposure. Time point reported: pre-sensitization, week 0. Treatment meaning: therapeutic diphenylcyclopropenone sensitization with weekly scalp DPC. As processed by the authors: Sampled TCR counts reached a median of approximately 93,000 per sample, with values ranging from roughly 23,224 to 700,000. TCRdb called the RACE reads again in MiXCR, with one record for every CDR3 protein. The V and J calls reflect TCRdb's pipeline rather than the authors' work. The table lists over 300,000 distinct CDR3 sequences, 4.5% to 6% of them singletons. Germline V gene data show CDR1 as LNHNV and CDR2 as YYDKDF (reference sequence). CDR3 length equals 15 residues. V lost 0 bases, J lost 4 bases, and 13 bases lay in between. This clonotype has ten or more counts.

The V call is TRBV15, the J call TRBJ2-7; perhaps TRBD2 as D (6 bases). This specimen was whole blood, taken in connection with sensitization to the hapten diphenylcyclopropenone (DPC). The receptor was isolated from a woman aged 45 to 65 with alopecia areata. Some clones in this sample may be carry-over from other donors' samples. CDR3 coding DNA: TGTGCCACCAGCAGAGATTGGGGGGTTGGGTACGAGCAGTACTTC. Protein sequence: CATSRDWGVGYEQYF.